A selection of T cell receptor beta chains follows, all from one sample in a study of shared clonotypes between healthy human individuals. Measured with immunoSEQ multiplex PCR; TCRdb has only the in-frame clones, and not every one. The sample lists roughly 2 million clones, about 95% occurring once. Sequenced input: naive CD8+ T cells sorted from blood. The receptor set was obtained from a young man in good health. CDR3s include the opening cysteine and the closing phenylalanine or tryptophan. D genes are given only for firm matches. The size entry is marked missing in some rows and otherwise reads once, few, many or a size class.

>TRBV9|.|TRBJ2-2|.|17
CASSVGQGKGDTGELFF
TGTGCCAGCAGCGTAGGCCAGGGGAAGGGGGACACCGGGGAGCTGTTTTTT
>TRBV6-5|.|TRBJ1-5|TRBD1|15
CASSSTGLADQPQHF
TGTGCCAGCAGTTCGACAGGGTTAGCGGACCAGCCCCAGCATTTT
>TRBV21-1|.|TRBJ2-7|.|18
CASSNSSMGRAPSYEQYF
TGTGCCAGCAGCAATAGTTCTATGGGCAGAGCCCCCTCCTACGAGCAGTACTTC
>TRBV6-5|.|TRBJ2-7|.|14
CASSYEEGGWEQYF
TGTGCCAGCAGTTACGAGGAGGGGGGCTGGGAGCAGTACTTC
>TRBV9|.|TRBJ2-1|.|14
CASSVVYGNNEQFF
TGTGCCAGCAGCGTAGTATACGGAAACAATGAGCAGTTCTTC
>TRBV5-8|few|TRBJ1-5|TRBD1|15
CASSSGGDSNQPQHF
TGTGCCAGCAGTTCAGGGGGGGATAGCAATCAGCCCCAGCATTTT
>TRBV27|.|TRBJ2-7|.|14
CASSPGAGGYEQYF
TGTGCCAGCAGCCCAGGGGCCGGAGGCTACGAGCAGTACTTC
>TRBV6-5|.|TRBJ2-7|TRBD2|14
CATLGWEGSYEQYF
TGTGCCACCTTAGGGTGGGAGGGATCCTACGAGCAGTACTTC
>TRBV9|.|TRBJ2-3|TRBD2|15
CASSVEGLAGDTQYF
TGTGCCAGCAGCGTAGAGGGACTAGCAGGAGATACGCAGTATTTT
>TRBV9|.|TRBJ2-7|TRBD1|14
CASSSMPDRDEQYF
TGTGCCAGCAGCTCGATGCCGGACAGGGACGAGCAGTACTTC
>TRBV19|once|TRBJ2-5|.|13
CASSVDLEETQYF
TGTGCCAGTAGTGTGGACCTGGAAGAGACCCAGTACTTC
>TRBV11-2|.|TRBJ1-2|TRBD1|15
CASSLGGTEPYGYTF
TGTGCCAGCAGCTTAGGAGGGACAGAGCCTTATGGCTACACCTTC
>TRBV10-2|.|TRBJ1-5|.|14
CASSDTSSNQPQHF
TGCGCCAGCAGTGACACCTCCTCAAATCAGCCCCAGCATTTT
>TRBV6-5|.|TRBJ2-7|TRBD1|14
CASSPGTEPYEQYF
TGTGCCAGCAGCCCCGGGACAGAGCCCTACGAGCAGTACTTC
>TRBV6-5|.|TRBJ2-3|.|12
CASKNQADTQYF
TGTGCCAGCAAAAACCAGGCAGATACGCAGTATTTT
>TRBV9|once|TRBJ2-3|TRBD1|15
CASSVAGQGADTQYF
TGTGCCAGCAGCGTGGCTGGGCAGGGGGCGGATACGCAGTATTTT
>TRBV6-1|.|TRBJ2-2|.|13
CASMRGDTGELFF
TGTGCCAGCATGAGAGGGGACACCGGGGAGCTGTTTTTT
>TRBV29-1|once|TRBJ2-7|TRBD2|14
CSVESLAGTYEQYF
TGCAGCGTTGAGTCCCTAGCGGGGACCTACGAGCAGTACTTC
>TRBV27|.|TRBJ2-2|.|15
CASTSGNLNTGELFF
TGTGCCAGCACCTCCGGGAATCTTAACACCGGGGAGCTGTTTTTT
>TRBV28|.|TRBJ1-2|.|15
CASSPAHLQNYGYTF
TGTGCCAGCAGTCCCGCCCACCTTCAGAACTATGGCTACACCTTC
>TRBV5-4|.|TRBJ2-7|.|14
CASSFQGSPYEQYF
TGTGCCAGCAGCTTCCAGGGCTCACCCTACGAGCAGTACTTC
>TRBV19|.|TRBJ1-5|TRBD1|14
CASSLTGNNQPQHF
TGTGCCAGTAGTTTGACAGGGAACAATCAGCCCCAGCATTTT
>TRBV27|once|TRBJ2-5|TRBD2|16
CASSLGLAGGQETQYF
TGTGCCAGCAGTTTAGGCCTAGCGGGAGGTCAGGAGACCCAGTACTTC
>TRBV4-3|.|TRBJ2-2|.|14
CASSQDRGTGELFF
TGCGCCAGCAGCCAAGATCGGGGCACCGGGGAGCTGTTTTTT
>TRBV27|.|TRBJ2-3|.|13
CASSPWVGDTQYF
TGTGCCAGCAGTCCCTGGGTGGGAGATACGCAGTATTTT
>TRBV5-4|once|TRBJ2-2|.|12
CASSPLTGELFF
TGTGCCAGCAGCCCTCTCACCGGGGAGCTGTTTTTT
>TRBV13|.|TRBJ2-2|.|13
CASSPDNTGELFF
TGTGCCAGCAGCCCGGACAACACCGGGGAGCTGTTTTTT
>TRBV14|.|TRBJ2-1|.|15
CASQEMRPGFNEQFF
TGTGCCAGCCAAGAAATGAGACCGGGTTTTAATGAGCAGTTCTTC
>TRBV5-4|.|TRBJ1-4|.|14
CASSFQGGGEKLFF
TGTGCCAGCAGCTTTCAAGGAGGCGGTGAAAAACTGTTTTTT
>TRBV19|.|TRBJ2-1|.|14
CASRWGGGTNEQFF
TGTGCCAGCCGATGGGGCGGAGGGACCAATGAGCAGTTCTTC
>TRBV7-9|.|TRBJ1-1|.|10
CASSVTEAFF
TGTGCCAGCAGCGTCACTGAAGCTTTCTTT
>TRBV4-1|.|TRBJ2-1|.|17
CASSQSRAGLPYNEQFF
TGCGCCAGCAGCCAAAGCAGGGCCGGACTTCCCTACAATGAGCAGTTCTTC
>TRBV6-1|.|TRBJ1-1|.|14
CASSEVMGWTEAFF
TGTGCCAGCAGTGAAGTGATGGGATGGACTGAAGCTTTCTTT
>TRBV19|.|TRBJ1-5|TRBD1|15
CASSTRTGNNQPQHF
TGTGCCAGTAGTACCCGGACAGGGAACAATCAGCCCCAGCATTTT
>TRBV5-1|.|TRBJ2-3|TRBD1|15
CASSLEDRATDTQYF
TGCGCCAGCAGCTTGGAGGACAGGGCAACAGATACGCAGTATTTT
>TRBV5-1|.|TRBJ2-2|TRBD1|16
CASSFSGQGPTGELFF
TGCGCCAGCAGCTTTTCGGGACAGGGACCCACCGGGGAGCTGTTTTTT
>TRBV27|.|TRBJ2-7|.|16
CASSLSMLPSSYEQYF
TGTGCCAGCAGTTTATCAATGCTCCCGAGCTCCTACGAGCAGTACTTC